These T cell receptor beta chains were read from a single sample in a study of blood T cell repertoires in COVID-19. TCRdb's table, derived via immunoSEQ multiplex PCR, lists solely in-frame clones and lacks some. Among approximately 120,000 clones, around 85% were seen once, and the ten largest hold about 3%. The sequenced material came from peripheral blood. These receptors came from a woman older than 75 with COVID-19, enrolled during active disease. Both conserved end residues are part of each CDR3. Each record gives: J gene, D gene, V gene, clone size, CDR3 DNA, CDR3 protein. D genes are given only for firm matches. A clone size is listed for some rows: how often the clone was seen (once, few, many), or a class if it is expanded.

>TRBJ2-1|.|TRBV5-1|.
TGCGCCAGCAGCTTGGCCAATGTAGGGGGAAATGAGCAGTTCTTC
CASSLANVGGNEQFF
>TRBJ2-1|TRBD2|TRBV6-6|.
TGTGCCAGCAGTTACTGGGGAGGGGCGGTGGATGAGCAGTTCTTC
CASSYWGGAVDEQFF
>TRBJ1-1|.|TRBV18|.
TGTGCCAGCTCACCAAATTCGATCGCGGGGGGCACTGAAGCTTTCTTT
CASSPNSIAGGTEAFF
>TRBJ2-1|.|TRBV19|few
TGTGCCAGTAAGAGGGATCAAATAAAGAATGAGCAGTTCTTC
CASKRDQIKNEQFF
>TRBJ1-3|.|TRBV28|.
TGTGCCAGCAGTTTGGGGGGGGCTGGAAACACCATATATTTT
CASSLGGAGNTIYF
>TRBJ1-5|.|TRBV28|.
TGTGCCAGCAGTTTATTTTGGGCTCGTCAGCCCCAGCATTTT
CASSLFWARQPQHF
>TRBJ1-2|.|TRBV6-5|.
TGTGCCAGCAGACCGACAGCTCTCTCCTATGGCTACACCTTC
CASRPTALSYGYTF
>TRBJ2-1|.|TRBV19|.
TGTGCCAGTAGTATGGTGCCTTCCGGGGGGCAGTTCTTC
CASSMVPSGGQFF
>TRBJ2-2|TRBD2|TRBV7-2|.
TGTGCCAGCAGCCCTAGCCGACTAGCGGGAGGTCCCGGGGAGCTGTTTTTT
CASSPSRLAGGPGELFF
>TRBJ2-5|TRBD2|TRBV5-4|.
TGTGCCAGCAGCTTGGCCAAAGCGGGAGTGGGAGAGACCCAGTACTTC
CASSLAKAGVGETQYF
>TRBJ1-4|.|TRBV5-4|.
TGTGCCAGCAGCTTGGCTGGGCAGGCTAATGAAAAACTGTTTTTT
CASSLAGQANEKLFF
>TRBJ1-1|TRBD1|TRBV5-5|.
TGTGCCAGCAGCACGGGACAGGGGGAGTTGGCTTTCTTT
CASSTGQGELAFF
>TRBJ1-6|.|TRBV6-5|.
TGTGCCAGCAGGGTAGGGCAGGGTAATTCACCCCTCCACTTT
CASRVGQGNSPLHF
>TRBJ2-1|.|TRBV4-3|.
TGCGCCAGCAGCCAAGGGGGGATAGGGGGCAATGAGCAGTTCTTC
CASSQGGIGGNEQFF
>TRBJ2-7|TRBD2|TRBV4-2|.
TGTGCCAGCAGCCTTGAAGCGGGATTCACCTACGAGCAGTACTTC
CASSLEAGFTYEQYF
>TRBJ1-1|.|TRBV6-6|.
TGTGCCAGCAGCCCATGGGGGGGAAGAGGTACTGAAGCTTTCTTT
CASSPWGGRGTEAFF
>TRBJ2-7|TRBD1|TRBV29-1|.
TGCAGCGTTGACGGGTCAGGGGGCTACGAGCAGTACTTC
CSVDGSGGYEQYF
>TRBJ2-2|TRBD2|TRBV28|.
TGTGCCAGCAGTTCTCCGGGACTAGCGGGACCCGGGGAGCTGTTTTTT
CASSSPGLAGPGELFF
>TRBJ2-2|.|TRBV7-6|many
TGTGCCAGCAGCCCAGGGGCCGGGGAGCTGTTTTTT
CASSPGAGELFF
>TRBJ1-3|.|TRBV7-9|.
TGTGCCAGCAGCTTAGGGGGGGACTCTGGAAACACCATATATTTT
CASSLGGDSGNTIYF
>TRBJ2-7|TRBD1|TRBV5-1|.
TGCGCCAGCAGCTTGACGGGACAGGGGATTGGCGAGCAGTACTTC
CASSLTGQGIGEQYF
>TRBJ2-7|.|TRBV4-3|.
TGCGCCAGCAGCCAAGGCGGGTGGGGCTACGAGCAGTACTTC
CASSQGGWGYEQYF
>TRBJ2-7|.|TRBV27|.
TGTGCCAGCAGACCCCGGGGAGTCCTAGTGAGCTCCTACGAGCAGTACTTC
CASRPRGVLVSSYEQYF
>TRBJ1-5|TRBD1|TRBV15|few
TGTGCCACCGATAGAGGGGGCGAAATAGGCAATCAGCCCCAGCATTTT
CATDRGGEIGNQPQHF
>TRBJ2-1|.|TRBV7-3|.
TGTGCCAGCAGCTTAAGTCCTAGCAGTGAGCAGTTCTTC
CASSLSPSSEQFF
>TRBJ1-3|.|TRBV3-1/TRBV3-2|once
TGTGCCAGCAGCCTCAATTCGGAGGCCGCCTCTGGAAACACCATATATTTT
CASSLNSEAASGNTIYF
>TRBJ2-7|TRBD2|TRBV7-9|few
TGTGCCAGCAGCCCGAGCGGGAGTAGCGAGCAGTACTTC
CASSPSGSSEQYF
>TRBJ2-7|TRBD1|TRBV28|.
TGTGCCAGCAGTCCACAGGGGAACCAATACGAGCAGTACTTC
CASSPQGNQYEQYF
>TRBJ2-5|TRBD2|TRBV6-5|.
TGTGCCAGCAGTTACGCGGGGACTAGCGGAGAGACCCAGTACTTC
CASSYAGTSGETQYF
>TRBJ2-6|TRBD1|TRBV28|.
TGTGCCACCAAGACAGGGGCTGGGGCCAACGTCCTGACTTTC
CATKTGAGANVLTF
>TRBJ2-3|TRBD1|TRBV24-1|once
TGTGCCACCAGTGATCCGGGACAGTACACAGATACGCAGTATTTT
CATSDPGQYTDTQYF
>TRBJ2-1|.|TRBV7-2|.
TGTGCCAGCAGCTTAGTTGGTGGACTGAATGAGCAGTTCTTC
CASSLVGGLNEQFF
>TRBJ1-1|TRBD1|TRBV5-4|.
TGTGCCAGCAGGTTACAGGGGGTTGGTGAAGCTTTCTTT
CASRLQGVGEAFF
>TRBJ2-1|TRBD2|TRBV19|.
TGTGCCAGTAGTAACTCACCGGGACTAGCGGTTTTTCGGAATGAGCAGTTCTTC
CASSNSPGLAVFRNEQFF
>TRBJ2-3|TRBD2|TRBV7-2|.
TGTGCCAGCAGCCACCGACTAGCGGTTAGCACAGATACGCAGTATTTT
CASSHRLAVSTDTQYF